This TCR beta chain was sequenced during a study of T cell changes during pregnancy in multiple sclerosis. This table comes from immunoSEQ multiplex PCR, and its TCRdb copy is limited to in-frame clones, with some not included. The table lists 35,000 to 45,000 clones, about 90% of them singletons. The germline CDR1 and CDR2 sequences are SGDLS and YYNGEE. V lost 0 bases, J lost 4 bases, and 6 bases stayed unmatched. The CDR3 is 16 amino acids. The starting material was CD4+ T cells from peripheral blood mononuclear cells, obtained before pregnancy. The source of this sequence is a female donor with multiple sclerosis, enrolled in a pregnancy study. This chain links TRBV9 with TRBJ2-2; 7 bases are shared with TRBD1. As DNA, the CDR3 is TGTGCCAGCAGCGTAGCTTTTAACAGGGGCACCGGGGAGCTGTTTTTT. Translating it yields CASSVAFNRGTGELFF.